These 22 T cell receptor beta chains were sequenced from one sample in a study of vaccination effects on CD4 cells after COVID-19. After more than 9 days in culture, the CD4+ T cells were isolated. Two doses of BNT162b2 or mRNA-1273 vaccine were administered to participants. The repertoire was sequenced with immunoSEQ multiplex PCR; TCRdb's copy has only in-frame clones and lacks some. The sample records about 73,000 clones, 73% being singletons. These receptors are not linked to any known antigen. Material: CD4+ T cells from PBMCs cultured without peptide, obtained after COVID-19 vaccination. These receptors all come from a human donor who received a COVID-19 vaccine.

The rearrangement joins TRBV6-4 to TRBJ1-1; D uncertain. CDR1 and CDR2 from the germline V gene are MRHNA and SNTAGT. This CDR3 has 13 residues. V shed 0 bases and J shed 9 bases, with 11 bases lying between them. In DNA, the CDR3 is TGTGCCAGCAGTGACTCCGTCTTATCCCAAGCTTTCTTT. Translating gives CASSDSVLSQAFF.

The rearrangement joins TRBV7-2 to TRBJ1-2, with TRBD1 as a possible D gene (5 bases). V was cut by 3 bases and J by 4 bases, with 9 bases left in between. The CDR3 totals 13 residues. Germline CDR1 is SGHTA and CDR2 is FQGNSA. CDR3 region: CASSLGVGYGYTF. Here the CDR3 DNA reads TGTGCCAGCAGCTTGGGGGTAGGCTATGGCTACACCTTC.

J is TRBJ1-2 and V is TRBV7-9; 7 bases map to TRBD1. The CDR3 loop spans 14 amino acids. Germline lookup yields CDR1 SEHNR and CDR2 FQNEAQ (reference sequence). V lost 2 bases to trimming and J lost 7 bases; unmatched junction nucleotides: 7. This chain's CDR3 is CASSLKVEGAGYTF. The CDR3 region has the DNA TGTGCCAGCAGCTTAAAGGTCGAGGGGGCTGGCTACACCTTC.

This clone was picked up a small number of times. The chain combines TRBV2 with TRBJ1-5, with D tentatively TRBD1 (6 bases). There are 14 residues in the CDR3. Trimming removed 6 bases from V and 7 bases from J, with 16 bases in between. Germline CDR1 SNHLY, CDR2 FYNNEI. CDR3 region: CASSRAGGGQPQHF. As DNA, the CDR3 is TGTGCCAGCAGCCGGGCGGGAGGGGGACAGCCCCAGCATTTT.

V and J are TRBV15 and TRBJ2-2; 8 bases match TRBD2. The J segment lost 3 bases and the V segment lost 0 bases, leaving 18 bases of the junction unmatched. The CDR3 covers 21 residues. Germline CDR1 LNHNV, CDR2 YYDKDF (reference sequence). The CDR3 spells CATSRDRTSRGPQFDTGELFF. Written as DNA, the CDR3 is TGTGCCACCAGCAGAGATAGGACTAGCAGAGGACCTCAATTTGACACCGGGGAGCTGTTTTTT.

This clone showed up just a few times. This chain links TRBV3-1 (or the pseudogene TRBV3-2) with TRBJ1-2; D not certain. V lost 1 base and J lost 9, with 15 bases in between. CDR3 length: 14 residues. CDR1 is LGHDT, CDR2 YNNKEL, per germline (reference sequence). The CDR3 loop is CASSQGAPGRRYTF. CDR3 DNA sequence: TGTGCCAGCAGCCAAGGTGCACCCGGACGGCGCTACACCTTC.

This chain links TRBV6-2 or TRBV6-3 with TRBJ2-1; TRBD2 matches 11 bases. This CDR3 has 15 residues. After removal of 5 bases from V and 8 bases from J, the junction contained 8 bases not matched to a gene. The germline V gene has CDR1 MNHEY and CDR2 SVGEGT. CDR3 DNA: TGTGCCAGCAGTCGTACTAGCGGGGGCTATTATGAGCAGTTCTTC. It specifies CASSRTSGGYYEQFF.

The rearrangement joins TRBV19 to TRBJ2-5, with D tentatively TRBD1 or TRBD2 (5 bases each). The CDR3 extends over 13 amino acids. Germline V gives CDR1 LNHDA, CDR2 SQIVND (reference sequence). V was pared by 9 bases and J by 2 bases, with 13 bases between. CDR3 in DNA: TGTGCCAGCGCCAGGGACCGACAAGAGACCCAGTACTTC. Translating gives CASARDRQETQYF.

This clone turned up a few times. CDR3 region: CATSGTGITDTQYF. CDR3 nucleotide sequence: TGTGCCACCTCCGGGACTGGAATCACAGATACGCAGTATTTT. This chain links TRBV27 with TRBJ2-3; D is perhaps TRBD2 (6 bases). V lost 10 bases to trimming and J lost 2 bases, with 16 bases between them. Germline CDR1 MNHEY, CDR2 SMNVEV (reference sequence). CDR3 length: 14 amino acids.

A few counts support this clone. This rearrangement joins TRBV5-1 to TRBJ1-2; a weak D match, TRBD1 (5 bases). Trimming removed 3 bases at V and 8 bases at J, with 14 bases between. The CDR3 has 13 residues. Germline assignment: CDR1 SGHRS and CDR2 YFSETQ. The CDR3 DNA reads TGCGCCAGCAGCTATACAGGCCCAGCGGGCTACACCTTC. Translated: CASSYTGPAGYTF.

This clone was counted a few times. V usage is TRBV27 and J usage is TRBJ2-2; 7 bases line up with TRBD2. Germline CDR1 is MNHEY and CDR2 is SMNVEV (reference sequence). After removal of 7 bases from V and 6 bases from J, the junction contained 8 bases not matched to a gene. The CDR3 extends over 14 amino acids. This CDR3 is CASKVGRAAGELFF. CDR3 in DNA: TGTGCCAGCAAGGTGGGGAGGGCCGCCGGGGAGCTGTTTTTT.

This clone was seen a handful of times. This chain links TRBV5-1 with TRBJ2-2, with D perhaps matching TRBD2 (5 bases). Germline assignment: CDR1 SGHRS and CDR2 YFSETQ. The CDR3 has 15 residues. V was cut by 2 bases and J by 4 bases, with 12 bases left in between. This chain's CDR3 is CASSFSGIGTGELFF. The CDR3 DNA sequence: TGCGCCAGCAGCTTCTCGGGGATCGGCACCGGGGAGCTGTTTTTT.

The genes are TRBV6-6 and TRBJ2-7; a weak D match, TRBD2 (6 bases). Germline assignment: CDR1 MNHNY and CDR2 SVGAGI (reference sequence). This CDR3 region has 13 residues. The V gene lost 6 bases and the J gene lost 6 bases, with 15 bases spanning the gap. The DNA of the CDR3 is TGTGCCAGCAGCTCTTATCCCGGGGGCGAGCAGTACGTC. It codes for CASSSYPGGEQYV.

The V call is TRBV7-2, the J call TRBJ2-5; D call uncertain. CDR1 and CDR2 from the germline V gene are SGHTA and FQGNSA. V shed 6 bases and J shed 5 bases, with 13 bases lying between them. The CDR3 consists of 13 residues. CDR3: CASRSTGFETQYF. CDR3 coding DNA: TGTGCCAGCAGATCCACCGGGTTCGAGACCCAGTACTTC.

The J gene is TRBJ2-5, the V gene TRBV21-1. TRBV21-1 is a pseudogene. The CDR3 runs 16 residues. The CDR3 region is CASSKYRGAPKETQYF. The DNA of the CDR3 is TGTGCCAGCAGCAAATATAGGGGGGCGCCCAAAGAGACCCAGTACTTC.

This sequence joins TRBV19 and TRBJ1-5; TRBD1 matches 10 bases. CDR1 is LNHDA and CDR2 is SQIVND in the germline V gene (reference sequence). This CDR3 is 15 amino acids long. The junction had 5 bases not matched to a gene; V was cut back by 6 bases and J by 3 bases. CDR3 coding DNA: TGTGCCAGTAGCCTGACAGGGGGCATCAATCAGCCCCAGCATTTT. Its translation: CASSLTGGINQPQHF.

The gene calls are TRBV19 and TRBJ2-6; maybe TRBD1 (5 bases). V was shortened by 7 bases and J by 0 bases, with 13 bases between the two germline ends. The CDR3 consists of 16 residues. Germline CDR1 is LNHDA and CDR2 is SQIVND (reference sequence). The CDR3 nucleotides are TGTGCCAGTAACGGCGGACAATCCTCTGGGGCCAACGTCCTGACTTTC. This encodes CASNGGQSSGANVLTF.

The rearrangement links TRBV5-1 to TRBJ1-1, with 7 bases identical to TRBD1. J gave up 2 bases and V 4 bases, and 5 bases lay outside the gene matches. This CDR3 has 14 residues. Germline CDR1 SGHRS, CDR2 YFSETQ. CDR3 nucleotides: TGCGCCAGCAGCGTACAGGGGAGTAACACTGAAGCTTTCTTT. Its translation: CASSVQGSNTEAFF.

CDR3: CATSGTGLLSTDTQYF. The CDR3 DNA follows: TGTGCCACCAGTGGGACAGGATTGCTTAGCACAGATACGCAGTATTTT. V is TRBV24-1 and J is TRBJ2-3; 7 nucleotides align to TRBD1. Trimming cost V 5 bases and J 0 bases; bases outside gene matches: 7. This CDR3 has 16 residues. Looked up from germline, CDR1 is KGHDR and CDR2 is SFDVKD.

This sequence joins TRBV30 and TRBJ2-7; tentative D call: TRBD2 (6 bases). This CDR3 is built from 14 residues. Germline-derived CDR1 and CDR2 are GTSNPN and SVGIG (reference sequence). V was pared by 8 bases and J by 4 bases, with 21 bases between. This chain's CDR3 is CAGDSTGVVYEQYV. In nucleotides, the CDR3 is TGTGCCGGGGACTCGACCGGGGTCGTTTACGAGCAGTACGTC.

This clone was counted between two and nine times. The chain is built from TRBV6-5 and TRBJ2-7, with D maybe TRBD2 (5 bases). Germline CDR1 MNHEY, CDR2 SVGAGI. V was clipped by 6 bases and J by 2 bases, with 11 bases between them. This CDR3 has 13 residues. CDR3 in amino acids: CASRHPGTYEQYV. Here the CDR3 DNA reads TGTGCCAGCAGGCACCCGGGGACCTACGAGCAGTACGTC.

CDR3 region: CASRLGTSGGLKYEQYV. CDR3 in DNA: TGTGCCAGCAGGCTCGGGACTAGCGGGGGCCTCAAGTACGAGCAGTACGTC. The rearrangement joins TRBV5-5 to TRBJ2-7, with 14 bases identical to TRBD2. J was trimmed by 4 bases and V by 5 bases; bases with no gene match: 11. The CDR3 contains 17 residues. Germline lookup yields CDR1 SGHKS and CDR2 YYEKEE (reference sequence).